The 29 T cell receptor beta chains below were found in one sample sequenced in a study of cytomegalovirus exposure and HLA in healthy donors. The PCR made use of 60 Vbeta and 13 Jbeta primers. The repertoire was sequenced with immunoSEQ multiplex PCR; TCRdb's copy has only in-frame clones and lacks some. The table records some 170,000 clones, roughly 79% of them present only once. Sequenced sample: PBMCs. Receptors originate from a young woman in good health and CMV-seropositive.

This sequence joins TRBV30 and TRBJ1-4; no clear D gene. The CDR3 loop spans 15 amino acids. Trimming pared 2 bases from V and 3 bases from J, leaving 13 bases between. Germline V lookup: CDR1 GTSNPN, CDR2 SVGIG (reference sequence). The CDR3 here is CAWSSTGLANEKLFF. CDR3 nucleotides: TGTGCCTGGAGTTCAACGGGGTTAGCTAATGAAAAACTGTTTTTT.

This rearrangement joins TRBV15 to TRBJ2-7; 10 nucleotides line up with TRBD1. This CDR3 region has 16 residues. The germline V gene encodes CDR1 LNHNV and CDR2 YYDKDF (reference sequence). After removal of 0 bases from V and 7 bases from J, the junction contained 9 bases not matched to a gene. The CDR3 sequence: CATSRDPDRGRREQYF. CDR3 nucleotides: TGTGCCACCAGCAGAGACCCAGACAGGGGGCGTCGGGAGCAGTACTTC. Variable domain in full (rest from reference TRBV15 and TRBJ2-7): DAMVIQNPRYQVTQFGKPVTLSCSQTLNHNVMYWYQQKSSQAPKLLFHYYDKDFNNEADTPDNFQSRRPNTSFCFLDIRSPGLGDTAMYLCATSRDPDRGRREQYFGPGTRLTVT.

CDR3 protein: CASRQGTGELFF. The CDR3 coding sequence is TGTGCCAGCAGACAGGGCACCGGGGAGCTGTTTTTT. The chain employs TRBV6-1 and TRBJ2-2; D may be TRBD1 (6 bases). Germline assignment: CDR1 MNHNS and CDR2 SASEGT. The V and J ends lost 6 bases and 4 bases respectively, with 6 bases between them. The CDR3 extends over 12 amino acids.

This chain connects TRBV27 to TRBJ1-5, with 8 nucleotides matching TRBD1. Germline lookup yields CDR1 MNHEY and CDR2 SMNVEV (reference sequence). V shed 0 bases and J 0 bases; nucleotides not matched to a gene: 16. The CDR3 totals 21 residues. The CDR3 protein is CASSLSAPGTGSLYSNQPQHF. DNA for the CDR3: TGTGCCAGCAGTTTATCGGCACCCGGGACAGGAAGCCTTTATAGCAATCAGCCCCAGCATTTT.

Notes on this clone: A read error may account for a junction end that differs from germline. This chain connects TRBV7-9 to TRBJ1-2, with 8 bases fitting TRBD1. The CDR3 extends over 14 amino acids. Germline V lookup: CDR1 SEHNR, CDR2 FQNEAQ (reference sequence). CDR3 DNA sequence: TGTTCCAGCAGCTCCGACAGGGGAGATCGTGGCTACACCTTC. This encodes CSSSSDRGDRGYTF.

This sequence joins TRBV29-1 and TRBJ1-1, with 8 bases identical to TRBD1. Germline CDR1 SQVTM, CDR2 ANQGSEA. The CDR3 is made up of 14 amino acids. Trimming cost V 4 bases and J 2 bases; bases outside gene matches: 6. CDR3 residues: CSVGYRGINTEAFF. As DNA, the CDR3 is TGCAGCGTTGGATACAGGGGGATAAACACTGAAGCTTTCTTT.

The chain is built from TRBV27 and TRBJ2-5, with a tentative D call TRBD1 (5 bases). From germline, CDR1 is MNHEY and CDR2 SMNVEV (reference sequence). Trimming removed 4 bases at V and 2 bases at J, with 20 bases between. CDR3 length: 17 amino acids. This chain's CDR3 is CASSYVLPGHGQETQYF. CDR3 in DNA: TGTGCCAGCAGTTACGTACTTCCAGGGCACGGTCAAGAGACCCAGTACTTC.

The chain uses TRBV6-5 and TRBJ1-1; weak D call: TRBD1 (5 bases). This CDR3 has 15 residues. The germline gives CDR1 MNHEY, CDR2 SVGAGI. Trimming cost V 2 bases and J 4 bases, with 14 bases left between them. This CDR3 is CASSYGRDSSTEAFF. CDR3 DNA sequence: TGTGCCAGCAGTTACGGCCGGGACTCGAGCACTGAAGCTTTCTTT.

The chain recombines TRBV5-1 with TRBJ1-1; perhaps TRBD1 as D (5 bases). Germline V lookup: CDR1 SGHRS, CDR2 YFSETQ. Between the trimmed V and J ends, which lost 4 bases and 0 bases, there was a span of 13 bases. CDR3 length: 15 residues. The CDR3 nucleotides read TGCGCCAGCAGCCCCAGAGGACAACTGAACACTGAAGCTTTCTTT. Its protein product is CASSPRGQLNTEAFF.

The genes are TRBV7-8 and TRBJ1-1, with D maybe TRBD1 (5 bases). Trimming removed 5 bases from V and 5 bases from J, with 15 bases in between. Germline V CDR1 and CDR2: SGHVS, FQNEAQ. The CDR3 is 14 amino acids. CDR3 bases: TGTGCCAGCAGCCTCGTTGGGGCGCGGACTGAAGCTTTCTTT. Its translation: CASSLVGARTEAFF.

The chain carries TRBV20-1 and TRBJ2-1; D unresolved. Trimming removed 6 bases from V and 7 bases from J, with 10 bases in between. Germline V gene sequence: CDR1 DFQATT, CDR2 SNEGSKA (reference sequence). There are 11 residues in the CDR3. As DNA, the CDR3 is TGCAGTGCGAGGATCCGGAATGAGCAGTTCTTC. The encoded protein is CSARIRNEQFF.

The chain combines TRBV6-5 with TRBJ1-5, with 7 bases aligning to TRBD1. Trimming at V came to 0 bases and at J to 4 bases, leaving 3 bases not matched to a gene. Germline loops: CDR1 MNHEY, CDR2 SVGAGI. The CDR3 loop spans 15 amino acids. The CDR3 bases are TGTGCCAGCAGTTACTCGACAGGGTATAATCAGCCCCAGCATTTT. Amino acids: CASSYSTGYNQPQHF.

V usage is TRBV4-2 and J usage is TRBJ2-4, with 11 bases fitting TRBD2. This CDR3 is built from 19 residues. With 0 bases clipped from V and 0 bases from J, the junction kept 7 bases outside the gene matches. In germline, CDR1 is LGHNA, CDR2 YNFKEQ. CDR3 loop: CASSQEGLAGGQAKNIQYF. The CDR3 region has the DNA TGTGCCAGCAGCCAAGAAGGGCTAGCGGGGGGACAAGCCAAAAACATTCAGTACTTC.

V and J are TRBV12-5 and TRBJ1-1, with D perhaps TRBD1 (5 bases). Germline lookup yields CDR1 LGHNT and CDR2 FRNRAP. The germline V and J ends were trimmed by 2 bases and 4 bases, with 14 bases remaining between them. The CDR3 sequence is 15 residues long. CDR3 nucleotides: TGTGCTAGTGGTTTGATTACGGGGGGGAGCACTGAAGCTTTCTTT. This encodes CASGLITGGSTEAFF.

The CDR3 sequence: CASSIAAGDEQFF. The DNA for the CDR3 is TGTGCCAGTAGTATCGCAGCGGGAGATGAGCAGTTCTTC. The rearrangement uses TRBV19 and TRBJ2-1; TRBD2 aligns across 8 bases. CDR3 length equals 13 residues. CDR1 and CDR2 from the germline V gene are LNHDA and SQIVND (reference sequence). Trimming cost V 3 bases and J 8 bases; bases outside gene matches: 3.

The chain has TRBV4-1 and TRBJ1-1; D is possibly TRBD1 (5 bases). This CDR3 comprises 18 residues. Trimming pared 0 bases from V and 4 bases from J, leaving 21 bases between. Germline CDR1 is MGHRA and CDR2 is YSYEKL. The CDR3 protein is CASSQDGWGGSISTEAFF. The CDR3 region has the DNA TGCGCCAGCAGCCAAGACGGATGGGGGGGATCGATTAGCACTGAAGCTTTCTTT.

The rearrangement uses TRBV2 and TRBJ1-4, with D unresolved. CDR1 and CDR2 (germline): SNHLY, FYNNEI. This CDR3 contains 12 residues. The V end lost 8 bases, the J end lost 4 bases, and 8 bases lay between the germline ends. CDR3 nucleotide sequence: TGTGCCAGCTTACAGAGTAATGAAAAACTGTTTTTT. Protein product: CASLQSNEKLFF. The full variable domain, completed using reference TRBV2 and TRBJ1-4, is EPEVTQTPSHQVTQMGQEVILRCVPISNHLYFYWYRQILGQKVEFLVSFYNNEISEKSEIFDDQFSVERPDGSNFTLKIRSTKLEDSAMYFCASLQSNEKLFFGSGTQLSVL.

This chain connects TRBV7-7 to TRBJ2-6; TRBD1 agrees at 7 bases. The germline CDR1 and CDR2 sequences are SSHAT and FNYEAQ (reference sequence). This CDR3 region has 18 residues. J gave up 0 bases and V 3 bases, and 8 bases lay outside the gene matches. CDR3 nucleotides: TGTGCCAGCAGCTTCGGACAGGCCCTAGTCTCTGGGGCCAACGTCCTGACTTTC. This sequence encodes CASSFGQALVSGANVLTF. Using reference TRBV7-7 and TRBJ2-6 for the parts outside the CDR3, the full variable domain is GAGVSQSPRYKVTKRGQDVTLRCDPISSHATLYWYQQALGQGPEFLTYFNYEAQPDKSGLPSDRFSAERPEGSISTLTIQRTEQRDSAMYRCASSFGQALVSGANVLTFGAGSRLTVL.

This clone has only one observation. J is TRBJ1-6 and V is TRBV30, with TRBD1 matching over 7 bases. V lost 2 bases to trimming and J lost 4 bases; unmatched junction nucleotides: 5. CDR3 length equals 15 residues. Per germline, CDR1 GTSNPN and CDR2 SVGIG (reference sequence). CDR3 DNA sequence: TGTGCCTGGAGTAAGGGGGCGCCTTATAATTCACCCCTCCACTTT. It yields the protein CAWSKGAPYNSPLHF.

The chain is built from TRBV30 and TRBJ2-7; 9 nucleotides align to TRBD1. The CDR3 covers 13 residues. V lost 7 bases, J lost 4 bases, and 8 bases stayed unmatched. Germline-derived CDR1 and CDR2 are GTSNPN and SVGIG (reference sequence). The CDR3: CAFKQGALYEQYF. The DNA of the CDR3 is TGTGCCTTCAAACAGGGGGCGCTTTACGAGCAGTACTTC. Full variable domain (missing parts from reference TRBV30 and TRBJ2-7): SQTIHQWPATLVQPVGSPLSLECTVEGTSNPNLYWYRQAAGRGLQLLFYSVGIGQISSEVPQNLSASRPQDRQFILSSKKLLLSDSGFYLCAFKQGALYEQYFGPGTRLTVT.

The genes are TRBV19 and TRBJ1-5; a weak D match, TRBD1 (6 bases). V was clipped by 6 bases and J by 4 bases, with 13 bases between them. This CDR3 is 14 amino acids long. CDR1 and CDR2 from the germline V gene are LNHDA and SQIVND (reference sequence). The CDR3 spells CASSGGGGNQPQHF. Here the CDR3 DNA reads TGTGCCAGTAGCGGGGGAGGGGGAAATCAGCCCCAGCATTTT.

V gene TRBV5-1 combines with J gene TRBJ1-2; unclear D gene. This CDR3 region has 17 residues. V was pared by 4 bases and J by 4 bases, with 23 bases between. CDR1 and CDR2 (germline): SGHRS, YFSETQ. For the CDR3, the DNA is TGCGCCAGCAGCCAAACCACCCAAAAGCTGAGTGGCTATGGCTACACCTTC. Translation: CASSQTTQKLSGYGYTF.

CDR3 protein: CASTYSGDYGYTF. CDR3 nucleotide sequence: TGTGCCAGCACCTACTCCGGAGACTATGGCTACACCTTC. The V gene is TRBV28, the J gene TRBJ1-2, with no clear D. In germline, CDR1 is MDHEN, CDR2 SYDVKM. The CDR3 loop spans 13 amino acids. Trimming pared 7 bases from V and 3 bases from J, leaving 12 bases between.

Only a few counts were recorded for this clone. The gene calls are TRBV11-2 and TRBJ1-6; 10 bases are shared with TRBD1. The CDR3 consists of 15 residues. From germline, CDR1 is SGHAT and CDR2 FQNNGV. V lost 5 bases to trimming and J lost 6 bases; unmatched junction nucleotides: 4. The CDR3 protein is CASSGGQGFNSPLHF. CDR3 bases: TGTGCCAGCAGCGGGGGACAGGGGTTTAATTCACCCCTCCACTTT.

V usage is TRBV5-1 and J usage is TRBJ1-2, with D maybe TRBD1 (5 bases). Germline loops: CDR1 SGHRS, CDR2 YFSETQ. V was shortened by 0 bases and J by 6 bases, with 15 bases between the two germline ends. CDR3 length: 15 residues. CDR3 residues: CASSLGDDRENGYTF. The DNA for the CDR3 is TGCGCCAGCAGCTTGGGAGACGACAGAGAAAATGGCTACACCTTC.

CDR3 in amino acids: CASSPRGGIQETQYF. The CDR3 bases are TGCGCCAGCAGCCCTCGGGGGGGGATCCAAGAGACCCAGTACTTC. The chain carries TRBV5-1 and TRBJ2-5, with 8 bases aligning to TRBD2. The CDR3 has 15 residues. The germline CDR1 and CDR2 sequences are SGHRS and YFSETQ. J was trimmed by 1 base and V by 4 bases; bases with no gene match: 6.

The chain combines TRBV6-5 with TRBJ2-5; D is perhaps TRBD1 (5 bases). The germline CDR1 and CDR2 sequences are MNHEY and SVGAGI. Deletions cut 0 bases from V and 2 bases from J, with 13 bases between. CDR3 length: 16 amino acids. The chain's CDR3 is CASSYSKTALQETQYF. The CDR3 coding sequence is TGTGCCAGCAGTTACTCGAAGACAGCGCTACAAGAGACCCAGTACTTC.

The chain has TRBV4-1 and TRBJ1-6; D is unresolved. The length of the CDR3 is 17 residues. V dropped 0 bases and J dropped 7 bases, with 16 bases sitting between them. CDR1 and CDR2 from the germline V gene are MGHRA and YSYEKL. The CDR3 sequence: CASSQDERVRWNSPLHF. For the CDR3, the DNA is TGCGCCAGCAGCCAAGATGAGCGGGTGAGGTGGAATTCACCCCTCCACTTT.

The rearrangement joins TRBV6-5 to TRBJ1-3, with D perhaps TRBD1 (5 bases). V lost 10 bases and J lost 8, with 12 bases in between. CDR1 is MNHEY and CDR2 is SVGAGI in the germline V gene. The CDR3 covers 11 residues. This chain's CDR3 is CATEIGDTIYF. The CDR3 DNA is TGTGCCACCGAAATAGGGGACACCATATATTTT.